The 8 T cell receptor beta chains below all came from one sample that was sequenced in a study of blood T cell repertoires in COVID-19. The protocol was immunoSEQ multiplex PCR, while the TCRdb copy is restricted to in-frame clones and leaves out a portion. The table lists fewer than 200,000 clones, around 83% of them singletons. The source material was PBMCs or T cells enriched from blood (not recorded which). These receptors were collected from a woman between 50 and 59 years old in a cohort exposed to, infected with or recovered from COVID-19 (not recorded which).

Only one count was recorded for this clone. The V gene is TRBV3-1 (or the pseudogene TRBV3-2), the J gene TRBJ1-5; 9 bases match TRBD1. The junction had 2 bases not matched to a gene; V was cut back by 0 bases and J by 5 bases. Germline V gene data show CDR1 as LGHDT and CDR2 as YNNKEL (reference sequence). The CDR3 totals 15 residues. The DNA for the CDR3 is TGTGCCAGCAGCCAAGATACAGGGGGCCATCAGCCCCAGCATTTT. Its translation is CASSQDTGGHQPQHF.

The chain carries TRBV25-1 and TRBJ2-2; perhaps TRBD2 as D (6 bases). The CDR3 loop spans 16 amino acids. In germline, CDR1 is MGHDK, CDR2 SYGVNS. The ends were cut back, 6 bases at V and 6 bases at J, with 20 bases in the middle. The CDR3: CASSRAGTSGAGELFF. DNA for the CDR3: TGTGCCAGCAGCAGAGCCGGGACCTCGGGGGCCGGGGAGCTGTTTTTT.

The CDR3 sequence: CASSPTSGTGFF. The CDR3 coding sequence is TGTGCCAGCAGCCCAACTAGCGGTACGGGGTTCTTC. The J gene is TRBJ2-1, the V gene TRBV7-2, with 8 bases that match TRBD2. J lost 15 bases, V lost 5 bases, and 9 bases had no gene match. The CDR3 is 12 residues long. CDR1 is SGHTA, CDR2 FQGNSA, per germline.

DNA for the CDR3: TGTGCCAGCAGGGAAGAGACAGGGATAGAGGCTTTCTTT. Its protein product is CASREETGIEAFF. This chain links TRBV27 with TRBJ1-1; 7 nucleotides align to TRBD1. There are 13 residues in the CDR3. The V segment lost 6 bases and the J segment 11 bases; nucleotides outside the gene matches: 12. Germline-derived CDR1 and CDR2 are MNHEY and SMNVEV (reference sequence).

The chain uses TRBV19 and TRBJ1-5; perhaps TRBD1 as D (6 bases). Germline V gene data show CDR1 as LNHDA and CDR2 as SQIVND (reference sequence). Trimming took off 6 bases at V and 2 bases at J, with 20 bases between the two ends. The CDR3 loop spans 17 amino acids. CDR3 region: CASSRQGRGTGNQPQHF. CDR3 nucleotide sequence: TGTGCCAGTAGCCGCCAGGGGAGAGGGACGGGCAATCAGCCCCAGCATTTT.

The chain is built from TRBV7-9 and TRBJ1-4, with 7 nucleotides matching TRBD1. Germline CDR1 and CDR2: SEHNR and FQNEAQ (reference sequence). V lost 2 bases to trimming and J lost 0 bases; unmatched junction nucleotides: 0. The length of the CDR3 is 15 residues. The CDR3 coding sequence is TGTGCCAGCAGCTTACAGGGGGCAACTAATGAAAAACTGTTTTTT. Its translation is CASSLQGATNEKLFF.

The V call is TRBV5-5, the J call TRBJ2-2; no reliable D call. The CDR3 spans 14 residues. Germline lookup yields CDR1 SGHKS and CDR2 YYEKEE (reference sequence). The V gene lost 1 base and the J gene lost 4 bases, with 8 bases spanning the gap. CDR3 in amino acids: CASSLLQSTGELFF. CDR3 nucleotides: TGTGCCAGCAGCTTGCTACAGAGCACCGGGGAGCTGTTTTTT.

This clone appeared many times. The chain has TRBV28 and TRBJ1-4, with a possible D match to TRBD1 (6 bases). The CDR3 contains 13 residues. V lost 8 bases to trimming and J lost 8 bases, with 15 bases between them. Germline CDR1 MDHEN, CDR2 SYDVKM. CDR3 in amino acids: CASGGAVGEKLFF. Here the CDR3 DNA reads TGTGCCAGCGGGGGGGCAGTCGGAGAAAAACTGTTTTTT.